The 13 T cell receptor beta chains below were found in one sample sequenced in a study of blood T cell repertoires in COVID-19. Using immunoSEQ multiplex PCR, the repertoire was profiled, and TCRdb retains in-frame clones only, with some absent. The data contain approximately 260,000 clones, 80% to 85% of them singletons. Input material: peripheral blood. These receptor sequences come from a woman in her sixties or seventies with active or convalescent COVID-19.

V usage is TRBV7-3 and J usage is TRBJ1-6; possible D gene TRBD1, 6 bases. V was shortened by 1 base and J by 7 bases, with 8 bases between the two germline ends. The CDR3 length is 14 residues. From germline, CDR1 is SGHTA and CDR2 FQGTGA. In DNA form, the CDR3 reads TGTGCCAGCAGCTTAAACCAGGGGAATTCACCCCTCCACTTT. Residues: CASSLNQGNSPLHF.

The chain carries TRBV5-1 and TRBJ2-5; 9 nucleotides agree with TRBD1. The CDR3 sequence is 14 residues long. Trimming cost V 4 bases and J 5 bases; bases outside gene matches: 6. The germline V gene encodes CDR1 SGHRS and CDR2 YFSETQ. The CDR3 sequence: CASSQDRGGETQYF. Here the CDR3 DNA reads TGCGCCAGCAGCCAGGACAGGGGTGGGGAGACCCAGTACTTC.

J is TRBJ1-5 and V is TRBV6-7, with a tentative D call TRBD1 (6 bases). TRBV6-7 is given ORF status, its function remaining uncertain. CDR3 length: 15 residues. V dropped 6 bases and J dropped 6 bases, with 18 bases sitting between them. The CDR3 DNA reads as TGTGCCAGCAGGGACGGACAGCGAGACCCTCAGCCCCAGCATTTT. Translation: CASRDGQRDPQPQHF.

The chain has TRBV9 and TRBJ1-2; 7 nucleotides align to TRBD1. The ends lost 4 bases at V and 4 bases at J; junction bases unmatched: 13. Germline CDR1 SGDLS, CDR2 YYNGEE. The CDR3 totals 16 residues. The DNA for the CDR3 is TGTGCCAGCAGCACCCAGGGGGGAGTTCTGGCCTATGGCTACACCTTC. Amino acid sequence: CASSTQGGVLAYGYTF.

The chain employs TRBV7-2 and TRBJ2-5, with D tentatively TRBD1 (5 bases). V was cut by 5 bases and J by 5 bases, with 18 bases left in between. CDR3 length: 15 residues. Germline lookup yields CDR1 SGHTA and CDR2 FQGNSA. The CDR3 bases are TGTGCCAGCAGCACTAATGGCAGGGTCATGGAGACCCAGTACTTC. Its translation: CASSTNGRVMETQYF.

The rearrangement links TRBV18 to TRBJ2-3, with D possibly matching TRBD2 (6 bases). The CDR3 is 14 residues long. V dropped 5 bases and J dropped 2 bases, with 11 bases sitting between them. The germline V gene encodes CDR1 KGHSH and CDR2 LQKENI. The CDR3 spells CASSSGLDTDTQYF. In DNA, the CDR3 is TGTGCCAGCTCATCGGGACTCGACACAGATACGCAGTATTTT. The full variable domain, with the rest looked up from reference TRBV18 and TRBJ2-3, is NAGVMQNPRHLVRRRGQEARLRCSPMKGHSHVYWYRQLPEEGLKFMVYLQKENIIDESGMPKERFSAEFPKEGPSILRIQQVVRGDSAAYFCASSSGLDTDTQYFGPGTRLTVL.

The CDR3, as DNA: TGTGCCAGCAACCAGGGACAGGGTGGGACTGAAGCTTTCTTT. Its translation: CASNQGQGGTEAFF. The V and J genes are TRBV6-5 and TRBJ1-1, with TRBD1 identical over 9 bases. Germline trimming cut 7 bases from V and 5 bases from J; bases unmatched to any gene: 8. CDR1 MNHEY and CDR2 SVGAGI come from the germline V gene. This CDR3 spans 14 amino acids.

V usage is TRBV14 and J usage is TRBJ2-7, with 9 positions matching TRBD1. Germline V gives CDR1 SGHDN, CDR2 FVKESK. The CDR3 covers 16 residues. Unmatched junction bases numbered 10, after V lost 0 bases and J lost 7 bases. The CDR3 nucleotides read TGTGCCAGCAGCCAAGATCTAGGACAGGGGAGTGTGGAGCAGTACTTC. This gives the protein CASSQDLGQGSVEQYF.

This rearrangement joins TRBV10-2 to TRBJ1-1; no clear D gene. The V end lost 8 bases, the J end lost 6 bases, and 10 bases lay between the germline ends. CDR1 WSHSY and CDR2 SAAADI come from the germline V gene. CDR3 size: 11 residues. The chain's CDR3 is CASQTYAEAFF. CDR3 in DNA: TGCGCCAGCCAAACCTACGCTGAAGCTTTCTTT.

This clone was seen more than once but under ten times. The V and J genes are TRBV10-1 and TRBJ1-4; 11 nucleotides match TRBD1. The germline gives CDR1 WNHNN, CDR2 SYGVQD (reference sequence). This CDR3 is built from 18 residues. V dropped 6 bases and J dropped 2; count of bases not matched to a gene: 11. The CDR3 nucleotides are TGCGCCAGCAGAACCGGACAGGGGGCGAGGGCGACTAATGAAAAACTGTTTTTT. Residues: CASRTGQGARATNEKLFF.

This chain uses TRBV6-6 with TRBJ2-3, with TRBD2 identical over 12 bases. The CDR3 sequence is 16 residues long. V trimming: 4 bases; J trimming: 2 bases; junction bases outside the gene matches: 4. The germline CDR1 and CDR2 sequences are MNHNY and SVGAGI (reference sequence). CDR3 sequence reads: CASSFGLAGTTDTQYF. The CDR3 DNA is TGTGCCAGCAGTTTCGGACTAGCGGGGACCACAGATACGCAGTATTTT.

This chain uses TRBV5-5 with TRBJ1-2, with a possible D match to TRBD1 (5 bases). The CDR3 runs 15 residues. Germline CDR1 is SGHKS and CDR2 is YYEKEE (reference sequence). V shed 2 bases and J shed 0 bases, with 11 bases lying between them. CDR3 DNA sequence: TGTGCCAGCAGCTTTGGACACCAAGCTAACTATGGCTACACCTTC. As protein: CASSFGHQANYGYTF.

Concerning this clone: Different DNA sequences within this sample yield the same CDR3. V usage is TRBV2 and J usage is TRBJ2-7, with D maybe TRBD1 (5 bases). V was shortened by 1 base and J by 4 bases, with 11 bases between the two germline ends. This CDR3 has 14 amino acids. Germline V gene lookup returns CDR1 SNHLY and CDR2 FYNNEI. The CDR3 sequence: CASSEGWQGYEQYF. The CDR3, as DNA: TGTGCCAGCAGTGAAGGGTGGCAGGGATACGAGCAGTACTTC.